The T cell receptor beta chain under discussion was sequenced for a study of shared clonotypes between healthy human individuals. The V segment lost 7 bases and the J segment 7 bases; nucleotides outside the gene matches: 3. Germline V gives CDR1 MDHEN, CDR2 SYDVKM. The CDR3 is made up of 13 amino acids. Sequencing used immunoSEQ multiplex PCR; TCRdb keeps in-frame clones, though not all of them. Of 450,000 to 500,000 clones in the sample, 70% to 85% were seen once. The V and J genes are TRBV28 and TRBJ2-1, with 11 bases identical to TRBD2. Sequencing was carried out using PBMCs. The receptor was derived from a woman between 35 and 50 years old in good health. Some clones in this sample may be carry-over from other donors' samples. CDR3 loop: CASTSGRLNEQFF. For the CDR3, the DNA is TGTGCCAGCACTAGCGGGAGGTTGAATGAGCAGTTCTTC.